The 5 T cell receptor beta chains in this list originate from one sample, sequenced in a study of T cells in localized non-small cell lung cancer. The table came from immunoSEQ multiplex PCR; TCRdb's copy has only in-frame clones and leaves some out. The sample contains over 55,000 clones, roughly 90% of which appear only once. The sample was peripheral blood, taken before any cancer treatment. These receptors originate from a woman aged 35 to 69 with stage I lung adenocarcinoma.

This clone was recorded only once. The rearrangement joins TRBV28 to TRBJ2-7, with unresolved D. The CDR3 contains 15 residues. Germline assignment: CDR1 MDHEN and CDR2 SYDVKM. V lost 5 bases and J lost 3, with 17 bases in between. The CDR3, as DNA: TGTGCCAGCAGTGCCCCCCTTGGAGTACACTACGAGCAGTACTTC. Amino acid sequence: CASSAPLGVHYEQYF. The variable domain in full, completed from reference TRBV28 and TRBJ2-7, reads DVKVTQSSRYLVKRTGEKVFLECVQDMDHENMFWYRQDPGLGLRLIYFSYDVKMKEKGDIPEGYSVSREKKERFSLILESASTNQTSMYLCASSAPLGVHYEQYFGPGTRLTVT.

The rearrangement uses TRBV7-3 and TRBJ2-1; perhaps TRBD2 as D (6 bases). From germline, CDR1 is SGHTA and CDR2 FQGTGA. Trimming cost V 5 bases and J 4 bases, with 15 bases left between them. The CDR3 covers 15 residues. The CDR3 nucleotides are TGTGCCAGCAGCCCCAAACCTAGCGCATACAATGAGCAGTTCTTC. Translated: CASSPKPSAYNEQFF. Based on the CDR3 plus reference TRBV7-3 and TRBJ2-1, the full variable domain is GAGVSQTPSNKVTEKGKYVELRCDPISGHTALYWYRQSLGQGPEFLIYFQGTGAADDSGLPNDRFFAVRPEGSVSTLKIQRTERGDSAVYLCASSPKPSAYNEQFFGPGTRLTVL.

This clone appeared a single time. The J gene is TRBJ1-3, the V gene TRBV18, with D hard to call. CDR1 is KGHSH, CDR2 LQKENI, per germline. V shed 2 bases and J shed 4 bases, with 9 bases lying between them. This CDR3 region has 14 residues. The CDR3 loop reads CASSPTEKGNTIYF. The CDR3 DNA reads TGTGCCAGCTCACCAACAGAGAAAGGAAACACCATATATTTT.

The J gene is TRBJ1-1, the V gene TRBV7-9; D might be TRBD1 (5 bases). Trimming cost V 1 base and J 6 bases, with 15 bases left between them. This CDR3 spans 15 amino acids. The germline V gene has CDR1 SEHNR and CDR2 FQNEAQ (reference sequence). CDR3 coding DNA: TGTGCCAGCAGCTTAGGGGCAGGGCAGTTCCCTGAAGCTTTCTTT. It is translated as CASSLGAGQFPEAFF.

V and J are TRBV27 and TRBJ2-3, with D possibly called TRBD1 or TRBD2 (6 bases each). The V gene lost 5 bases and the J gene lost 1 base, with 16 bases spanning the gap. Germline V gene lookup returns CDR1 MNHEY and CDR2 SMNVEV (reference sequence). The CDR3 contains 16 residues. CDR3 protein: CASSPFRGLRTDTQYF. DNA for the CDR3: TGTGCCAGCAGTCCCTTCCGGGGGCTTCGCACAGATACGCAGTATTTT.